Listed below are T cell receptor beta chains from one sample, sequenced in a study of blood T cell repertoires in COVID-19. TCRdb's table, derived via immunoSEQ multiplex PCR, lists solely in-frame clones and lacks some. The sample contains roughly 260,000 clones, about 90% of which appear only once. Material: PBMCs or T cells enriched from blood (not recorded which). The receptors shown here come from a woman between 25 and 40 years old with acute COVID-19. Both conserved end residues are part of each CDR3. The D gene is left open where the match is weak. Clone size appears in some rows only: once, few, many, or a class for an expanded clone.

v_call	j_call	clone_size	d_call	cdr3_aa	cdr3_nt
TRBV5-1	TRBJ1-6	.	TRBD1	CASSLRDRGSPLHF	TGCGCCAGCAGCCTCCGGGACAGGGGCTCACCCCTCCACTTT
TRBV12-3/TRBV12-4	TRBJ1-1	.	TRBD1	CASSYRTGEAFF	TGTGCCAGCAGTTACCGGACAGGTGAAGCTTTCTTT
TRBV15	TRBJ2-3	.	.	CATSREPLGATSTDTQYF	TGTGCCACCAGCAGAGAGCCCCTGGGGGCCACTAGCACAGATACGCAGTATTTT
TRBV12-3/TRBV12-4	TRBJ1-3	.	.	CASTRVGNTIYF	TGTGCCAGCACCCGGGTTGGAAACACCATATATTTT
TRBV2	TRBJ1-6	.	.	CASKDSGDSPLHF	TGTGCCAGCAAGGATTCAGGTGATTCACCCCTCCACTTT
TRBV28	TRBJ2-1	.	TRBD2	CASSLGLAEGEQFF	TGTGCCAGCAGTTTAGGGCTAGCGGAGGGGGAGCAGTTCTTC
TRBV7-6	TRBJ2-2	.	.	CASSVGHRGELFF	TGTGCCAGCAGCGTGGGACACCGCGGGGAGCTGTTTTTT
TRBV7-9	TRBJ1-5	.	TRBD1	CASSRTTGGGDQPQHF	TGTGCCAGCAGCCGTACAACAGGGGGCGGAGATCAGCCCCAGCATTTT
TRBV29-1	TRBJ2-7	.	TRBD1	CSAGTAGGPYEQYF	TGCAGCGCCGGGACTGCAGGGGGCCCCTACGAGCAGTACTTC
TRBV7-6	TRBJ2-5	.	TRBD2	CASSPGTRIRETQYF	TGTGCCAGCAGCCCGGGGACTAGAATACGGGAGACCCAGTACTTC
TRBV29-1	TRBJ1-1	.	.	CSVERVNTEAFF	TGCAGCGTTGAACGAGTGAACACTGAAGCTTTCTTT
TRBV15	TRBJ2-1	.	.	CATISLSLEANIDEQFF	TGTGCCACCATCAGCCTTAGCTTGGAGGCCAATATCGATGAGCAGTTCTTC
TRBV7-8	TRBJ2-5	.	TRBD1	CASSSDRGVAETQYF	TGTGCCAGCAGCTCCGACAGGGGGGTGGCAGAGACCCAGTACTTC
TRBV28	TRBJ1-1	.	.	CASSLGANSPKAFF	TGTGCCAGCAGTTTAGGGGCGAACTCCCCGAAGGCTTTCTTT
TRBV12-5	TRBJ1-4	.	.	CASGPGQEKLFF	TGTGCTAGTGGTCCCGGACAGGAAAAACTGTTTTTT
TRBV9	TRBJ2-1	.	.	CASTPGGTGTNNEQFF	TGTGCCAGCACCCCCGGGGGGACAGGCACCAACAATGAGCAGTTCTTC
TRBV7-2	TRBJ2-2	.	.	CASSSRGSNTGELFF	TGTGCCAGCAGCTCAAGGGGCTCGAACACCGGGGAGCTGTTTTTT
TRBV27	TRBJ2-5	.	TRBD2	CASSLWSSGRAAQYF	TGTGCCAGCAGTTTATGGTCCAGCGGGAGGGCCGCCCAGTACTTC
TRBV12-5	TRBJ2-7	.	.	CASGLVPAGAYEQYF	TGTGCTAGTGGTTTGGTACCCGCAGGGGCCTACGAGCAGTACTTC
TRBV24-1	TRBJ2-7	.	.	CATSDLGSWAIYEQYF	TGTGCCACCAGTGATTTGGGATCGTGGGCCATCTACGAGCAGTACTTC
TRBV5-1	TRBJ2-7	.	TRBD1	CASSTPGQRTYEQYF	TGCGCCAGCAGCACCCCGGGACAGAGAACCTACGAGCAGTACTTC
TRBV6-2/TRBV6-3	TRBJ2-7	.	TRBD1	CASSRRDSSSYEQYF	TGTGCCAGCAGTCGCCGGGACAGCAGCTCCTACGAGCAGTACTTC
TRBV27	TRBJ2-2	.	.	CASSLADRPNTGELFF	TGTGCCAGCAGTTTAGCCGACAGGCCGAACACCGGGGAGCTGTTTTTT
TRBV11-3	TRBJ1-1	.	.	CASREDGRENTEAFF	TGTGCCAGCAGGGAGGACGGACGGGAGAACACTGAAGCTTTCTTT
TRBV4-1	TRBJ1-1	.	TRBD1	CASSQDRGNTEAFF	TGCGCCAGCAGCCAGGACAGGGGGAACACTGAAGCTTTCTTT
TRBV5-4	TRBJ2-5	.	TRBD2	CASSLAGVETQYF	TGTGCCAGCAGCTTAGCGGGGGTGGAGACCCAGTACTTC
TRBV6-2/TRBV6-3	TRBJ1-1	.	.	CASSRQNTEAFF	TGTGCCAGCAGCCGTCAGAACACTGAAGCTTTCTTT
TRBV9	TRBJ1-4	.	.	CASSVDSGAATNEKLFF	TGTGCCAGCAGCGTAGACTCAGGGGCTGCAACTAATGAAAAACTGTTTTTT
TRBV2	TRBJ2-2	few	.	CASSLKSGSGELFF	TGTGCCAGCAGTTTGAAGTCCGGGTCCGGGGAGCTGTTTTTT
TRBV28	TRBJ2-7	.	TRBD2	CASSFGSLAASYEQYF	TGTGCCAGCAGTTTCGGTTCCCTAGCGGCCTCCTACGAGCAGTACTTC
TRBV15	TRBJ2-3	few	.	CATSRGTGTDTQYF	TGTGCCACCAGCAGAGGAACAGGGACAGATACGCAGTATTTT
TRBV4-1	TRBJ2-3	.	TRBD2	CASSQERATSGIADTQYF	TGCGCCAGCAGCCAAGAGCGAGCGACTAGCGGGATTGCAGATACGCAGTATTTT
TRBV10-3	TRBJ2-7	.	.	CAISEEIGYEQYF	TGTGCCATCAGTGAAGAAATCGGCTACGAGCAGTACTTC
TRBV29-1	TRBJ2-1	.	TRBD2	CSATSGRVGEQFF	TGCAGCGCTACTAGCGGGAGGGTCGGTGAGCAGTTCTTC
TRBV7-8	TRBJ2-7	.	TRBD2	CASSSPSGRYEQYF	TGTGCCAGCAGCTCTCCTAGCGGGAGGTACGAGCAGTACTTC
TRBV28	TRBJ2-1	.	TRBD1	CASSLFGTGAGEQFF	TGTGCCAGCAGTTTATTCGGGACAGGGGCAGGGGAGCAGTTCTTC
TRBV7-2	TRBJ2-1	.	TRBD2	CASRRTSGSNEQFF	TGTGCCAGCAGGAGGACTAGCGGGAGTAATGAGCAGTTCTTC
TRBV6-5	TRBJ2-7	.	TRBD1	CAINVGTGAYEQYF	TGTGCCATCAACGTAGGGACAGGGGCCTACGAGCAGTACTTC
TRBV6-5	TRBJ1-1	.	.	CASSYSTRTEAFF	TGTGCCAGCAGTTACTCGACACGGACTGAAGCTTTCTTT
TRBV7-3	TRBJ1-5	.	.	CASSLGQNQPQHF	TGTGCCAGCAGCTTAGGACAGAATCAGCCCCAGCATTTT
TRBV19	TRBJ1-3	.	.	CASRPGGARSGNTIYF	TGTGCCAGTAGGCCCGGGGGGGCCCGCTCTGGAAACACCATATATTTT
TRBV7-9	TRBJ1-1	once	TRBD1	CASSSGTGHRTEAFF	TGTGCCAGCAGCTCCGGGACAGGGCACCGTACTGAAGCTTTCTTT
TRBV28	TRBJ1-1	.	.	CASSLQGRAFTEAFF	TGTGCCAGCAGTTTACAGGGCAGGGCTTTCACTGAAGCTTTCTTT
TRBV12-2	TRBJ1-1	few	.	CASRPKVAGEAFF	TGTGCAAGTCGCCCAAAAGTCGCCGGTGAAGCTTTCTTT
TRBV2	TRBJ1-4	.	TRBD1	CASRYQTGGEKLFF	TGTGCCAGCAGGTACCAGACAGGGGGTGAAAAACTGTTTTTT
TRBV6-2/TRBV6-3	TRBJ2-1	.	TRBD2	CASSGLDYNEQFF	TGTGCCAGCAGCGGACTAGACTACAATGAGCAGTTCTTC
TRBV7-9	TRBJ2-5	.	TRBD1	CASSMGQGAQTQYF	TGTGCCAGCAGCATGGGACAGGGGGCACAGACCCAGTACTTC
TRBV3-1/TRBV3-2	TRBJ2-1	.	TRBD2	CASSQLAGIEQFF	TGTGCCAGCAGCCAACTAGCGGGGATTGAGCAGTTCTTC
TRBV6-1	TRBJ1-5	.	TRBD1	CASSEDRGFHQPQHF	TGTGCCAGCAGTGAAGACAGGGGCTTTCATCAGCCCCAGCATTTT
TRBV7-6	TRBJ2-7	.	.	CASSLSGYYEQYF	TGTGCCAGCAGCTTAAGCGGATACTACGAGCAGTACTTC
TRBV5-4	TRBJ1-4	.	.	CASSPTGGEKLFF	TGTGCCAGCAGCCCCACTGGGGGGGAAAAACTGTTTTTT
TRBV7-6	TRBJ2-1	few	.	CASSLSSGLYNEQFF	TGTGCCAGCAGCTTAAGCTCAGGGCTCTACAATGAGCAGTTCTTC
TRBV28	TRBJ1-3	.	.	CASSFPPSGVRGNTIYF	TGTGCCAGCAGTTTCCCCCCTTCCGGGGTCCGTGGAAACACCATATATTTT
TRBV27	TRBJ1-1	.	.	CASKASRAEAFF	TGTGCCAGCAAGGCCTCGCGGGCTGAAGCTTTCTTT
TRBV19	TRBJ1-1	once	.	CASSIVGGTNTEAFF	TGTGCCAGTAGTATAGTGGGGGGGACGAACACTGAAGCTTTCTTT
TRBV21-1	TRBJ1-1	.	.	CASSPRDRGNTEAFF	TGTGCCAGCAGCCCGCGGGACAGGGGAAACACTGAAGCTTTCTTT
TRBV7-9	TRBJ2-7	.	TRBD1	CASSPQGQGEVMGQYF	TGTGCCAGCAGCCCACAAGGACAGGGGGAAGTGATGGGGCAGTACTTC
TRBV7-2	TRBJ2-2	.	.	CASSSTRLTGELFF	TGTGCCAGCAGCTCCACTCGCCTCACCGGGGAGCTGTTTTTT
TRBV12-3/TRBV12-4	TRBJ2-5	.	.	CASSFGQTETQYF	TGTGCCAGCAGTTTTGGACAAACGGAGACCCAGTACTTC
TRBV15	TRBJ2-7	.	TRBD1	CATSSWDRDQDEQYF	TGTGCCACCAGCAGTTGGGACAGGGATCAGGACGAGCAGTACTTC